A selection of T cell receptor beta chains follows, all from one sample in a study of vaccination and CD4 T cells after COVID-19. TCRdb independently ran MiXCR on the PCR reads; one entry per CDR3 protein. The sample contains about 21,000 distinct CDR3 sequences, around half of which appear only once. These TCRs are of unknown antigen specificity. Specimen: CD4+ T cells from blood, cultured in vitro, collected before SARS-CoV-2 vaccination. The receptor source for this set is a human donor who had recovered from COVID-19. Both conserved end residues are part of each CDR3. A D gene is named only where the DNA matches it firmly. Clone size appears in some rows only: once, few, many, or a class for an expanded clone.

>TRBV28|-|TRBJ1-5|-
CASSTYPRGGRQGNQPQHF
TGTGCCAGCAGCACATACCCTCGGGGAGGAAGACAAGGCAATCAGCCCCAGCATTTT
>TRBV5-4|TRBD2|TRBJ2-3|-
CASSAELAADTQYF
TGTGCCAGCAGCGCGGAACTAGCGGCAGATACGCAGTATTTT
>TRBV6-1|-|TRBJ2-2|-
CASSEGSGPTGELFF
TGTGCCAGCAGTGAAGGAAGCGGACCTACCGGGGAGCTGTTTTTT
>TRBV5-4|TRBD1|TRBJ2-7|-
CASSPGQGPLGEQYF
TGTGCCAGCAGCCCGGGACAGGGGCCCCTCGGCGAGCAGTACTTC
>TRBV19|TRBD2|TRBJ2-7|few
CASRSSGTSSTEQYF
TGTGCCAGTAGATCATCCGGGACTAGCTCGACCGAGCAGTACTTC
>TRBV27|TRBD1|TRBJ2-7|once
CASSSPGQGTSYEQYF
TGTGCCAGCAGTAGTCCGGGACAGGGGACCTCCTACGAGCAGTACTTC
>TRBV30|-|TRBJ1-5|-
CAWRGGSNQPQHF
TGTGCCTGGAGGGGGGGGAGCAATCAGCCCCAGCATTTT
>TRBV14|-|TRBJ2-7|-
CASSHLNRDSYEQYF
TGTGCCAGCAGCCATTTAAACAGGGACTCCTACGAGCAGTACTTC
>TRBV6-1|TRBD1|TRBJ1-2|few
CASRKGQGQNYGYTF
TGTGCCAGCAGGAAAGGACAGGGGCAAAACTATGGCTACACCTTC
>TRBV30|TRBD2|TRBJ2-5|-
CAWKRGGGETQYF
TGTGCCTGGAAACGGGGCGGGGGAGAGACCCAGTACTTC
>TRBV2|-|TRBJ1-6|few
CASSELQRNSPLHF
TGTGCCAGCAGTGAACTTCAACGAAATTCACCCCTCCACTTT
>TRBV5-1|-|TRBJ1-1|-
CASSMTRKNTEAFF
TGCGCCAGCAGCATGACAAGAAAGAACACTGAAGCTTTCTTT
>TRBV27|TRBD2|TRBJ2-1|few
CASRDNVAGEQFF
TGTGCCAGCAGAGATAATGTAGCGGGGGAGCAGTTCTTC
>TRBV7-9|-|TRBJ1-6|few
CASSPPGSYNSPLHF
TGTGCCAGCTCCCCTCCTGGGTCCTATAATTCACCCCTCCACTTT
>TRBV6-1|TRBD1|TRBJ1-6|-
CASRPGGRELNNSPLHF
TGTGCCAGCAGACCAGGGGGGAGGGAGTTAAACAATTCACCCCTCCACTTT
>TRBV12-3/TRBV12-4|-|TRBJ2-3|-
CASFEAESTDTQYF
TGTGCCAGCTTTGAAGCGGAGAGCACAGATACGCAGTATTTT
>TRBV15|TRBD1|TRBJ1-5|few
CATSTDRYNQPQHF
TGTGCCACCAGCACGGACAGGTACAACCAGCCCCAGCATTTT
>TRBV7-2|-|TRBJ1-1|-
CASSAGRGFVAFF
TGTGCCAGCAGCGCCGGAAGGGGCTTTGTGGCTTTCTTT
>TRBV19|TRBD1|TRBJ1-5|few
CASSFYRGSNQPQHF
TGTGCCAGTAGTTTCTACAGGGGAAGCAATCAGCCCCAGCATTTT
>TRBV20-1|-|TRBJ1-3|-
CSARDSIRGNTIYF
TGCAGTGCTAGAGATTCTATAAGGGGAAACACCATATATTTT
>TRBV7-9|-|TRBJ2-2|-
CASSFDRTGELFF
TGTGCCAGCAGCTTCGACAGAACCGGGGAGCTGTTTTTT
>TRBV6-1|TRBD2|TRBJ2-7|-
CASRGGTRTYEQYF
TGTGCCAGCAGGGGGGGGACTAGAACCTACGAGCAGTACTTC
>TRBV9|TRBD2|TRBJ2-1|-
CASGTSANNEQFF
TGTGCCAGCGGGACTAGCGCTAACAATGAGCAGTTCTTC
>TRBV24-1|-|TRBJ1-3|-
CATSDAVRDGTIYF
TGTGCCACCAGTGATGCGGTCAGGGACGGCACCATATATTTT
>TRBV6-1|TRBD2|TRBJ2-1|few
CASTPVAGVVLNEQFF
TGTGCCAGCACCCCCGTAGCGGGAGTGGTCCTCAATGAGCAGTTCTTC
>TRBV11-2|-|TRBJ2-1|once
CASSLGGALLYNEQFF
TGTGCCAGCAGCTTAGGTGGGGCACTATTATACAATGAGCAGTTCTTC
>TRBV11-1|-|TRBJ2-5|few
CASSLGGDWTGTQYF
TGTGCCAGCAGCTTAGGAGGGGACTGGACAGGGACCCAGTACTTC
>TRBV24-1|TRBD1|TRBJ1-2|-
CATSVPGQGAGGYTF
TGTGCCACCAGTGTCCCGGGACAGGGGGCCGGTGGCTACACCTTC
>TRBV7-2|TRBD2|TRBJ2-5|-
CASSLSLAGVHQETQYF
TGTGCCAGCAGCTTAAGTCTAGCGGGGGTTCATCAAGAGACCCAGTACTTC
>TRBV19|-|TRBJ1-2|-
CASSMGARGSYGYTF
TGTGCCAGTAGTATGGGGGCCCGAGGGAGCTATGGCTACACCTTC
>TRBV20-1|-|TRBJ2-7|few
CSARMGGPSYEQYF
TGCAGTGCTAGGATGGGGGGCCCCTCCTACGAGCAGTACTTC
>TRBV19|TRBD1|TRBJ1-5|few
CASSPPTGGYEPQHF
TGTGCCAGTAGTCCACCGACAGGGGGTTACGAGCCCCAGCATTTT
>TRBV7-9|TRBD1|TRBJ1-2|-
CASSADRDQGYTF
TGTGCCAGCAGCGCCGACAGGGATCAAGGCTACACCTTC
>TRBV10-3|-|TRBJ1-5|-
CAISVQGQNQPQHF
TGTGCCATCAGTGTGCAGGGGCAGAATCAGCCCCAGCATTTT
>TRBV7-9|-|TRBJ2-2|-
CASSTLGTVNTGELFF
TGTGCCAGCAGCACCCTGGGGACGGTGAACACCGGGGAGCTGTTTTTT
>TRBV6-2/TRBV6-3|TRBD1|TRBJ2-6|-
CASSYPTGGGGANVLTF
TGTGCCAGCAGTTACCCGACAGGGGGCGGTGGGGCCAACGTCCTGACTTTC
>TRBV19|-|TRBJ2-1|-
CASSDPGGPLGNEQFF
TGTGCCAGTAGTGATCCCGGGGGGCCCCTTGGGAATGAGCAGTTCTTC
>TRBV28|-|TRBJ1-5|few
CASSLGQVGGPQHF
TGTGCCAGCAGTTTAGGGCAGGTCGGGGGGCCCCAGCATTTT
>TRBV20-1|-|TRBJ2-1|-
CSASAWRGSYNEQFF
TGCAGTGCTAGCGCGTGGAGGGGGTCCTACAATGAGCAGTTCTTC
>TRBV6-5|-|TRBJ1-2|-
CASSYGPGERGYTF
TGTGCCAGCAGTTACGGGCCGGGGGAGAGAGGCTACACCTTC
>TRBV11-3|-|TRBJ1-1|-
CASSLRPGANTEAFF
TGTGCCAGCAGCTTACGCCCGGGGGCGAACACTGAAGCTTTCTTT
>TRBV5-5|TRBD1|TRBJ1-6|-
CASSLDWDSNSPLHF
TGTGCCAGCAGCTTGGATTGGGACAGCAATTCACCCCTCCACTTT
>TRBV2|-|TRBJ2-2|-
CASRGELRTGELFF
TGTGCCAGCAGGGGGGAGCTGAGGACCGGGGAGCTGTTTTTT
>TRBV6-5|-|TRBJ1-2|few
CASSFSDSLYGYTF
TGTGCCAGCAGTTTTTCCGACAGTCTCTATGGCTACACCTTC
>TRBV27|-|TRBJ2-5|few
CASSLGDTVRGETQYF
TGTGCCAGCAGTTTAGGCGACACAGTTCGCGGAGAGACCCAGTACTTC